This entry lists 14 T cell receptor beta chains sequenced from one sample in a study of blood T cell repertoires in COVID-19. Assay: immunoSEQ multiplex PCR; the TCRdb copy retains only in-frame clones and omits some. The repertoire holds 98,000 or so clones, with 88% as singletons. Sequences were obtained from peripheral blood. The receptor set was obtained from a human donor in a cohort sampled during active COVID-19.

This clone was observed once. The chain joins TRBV14 to TRBJ2-1, with D hard to call. This CDR3 is 13 amino acids long. The germline gives CDR1 SGHDN, CDR2 FVKESK. Trimming removed 1 base at V and 12 bases at J, with 13 bases between. CDR3 sequence: CASSQATRSLQFF. CDR3 nucleotide sequence: TGTGCCAGCAGCCAAGCGACTCGTTCTCTGCAGTTCTTC.

V usage is TRBV5-1 and J usage is TRBJ2-1; 9 bases are a match to TRBD1. The length of the CDR3 is 14 residues. V dropped 2 bases and J dropped 8; count of bases not matched to a gene: 5. Germline loops: CDR1 SGHRS, CDR2 YFSETQ. The CDR3 DNA reads as TGCGCCAGCAGCTTAGGGACAGGGTGGGATGAGCAGTTCTTC. It encodes CASSLGTGWDEQFF.

The chain joins TRBV7-6 to TRBJ2-5; 9 positions match TRBD2. The CDR3 runs to 16 residues. Germline CDR1 SGHVS, CDR2 FNYEAQ. J lost 2 bases, V lost 5 bases, and 9 bases had no gene match. CDR3 region: CASSPRASGVQETQYF. CDR3 sequence (DNA): TGTGCCAGCAGCCCTAGGGCTAGCGGGGTTCAAGAGACCCAGTACTTC. The entire variable domain, with the rest obtained from reference TRBV7-6 and TRBJ2-5, is as follows: GAGVSQSPRYKVTKRGQDVALRCDPISGHVSLYWYRQALGQGPEFLTYFNYEAQQDKSGLPNDRFSAERPEGSISTLTIQRTEQRDSAMYRCASSPRASGVQETQYFGPGTRLLVL.

The rearrangement joins TRBV5-8 to TRBJ2-1; D gene unclear. Per the germline V gene, CDR1 is SGHTS and CDR2 is YDEGEE. This CDR3 is built from 15 residues. V shed 4 bases and J shed 1 base, with 12 bases lying between them. The CDR3 DNA reads TGTGCCAGCAGCGCCGTAGAGGATTCCTACAATGAGCAGTTCTTC. Residues: CASSAVEDSYNEQFF.

This chain joins TRBV5-8 and TRBJ2-5; the D is unclear. V lost 7 bases to trimming and J lost 5 bases, with 15 bases between them. Germline-derived CDR1 and CDR2 are SGHTS and YDEGEE. This CDR3 is built from 13 residues. CDR3 amino acids: CASFRVSRETQYF. CDR3 bases: TGTGCCAGCTTCCGGGTTTCGAGGGAGACCCAGTACTTC.

The chain employs TRBV9 and TRBJ2-7, with 8 bases fitting TRBD1. The V gene end was trimmed by 0 bases and the J gene end by 4 bases; junction bases not matched to a gene: 9. The CDR3 is 16 amino acids. Per germline, CDR1 SGDLS and CDR2 YYNGEE. CDR3 coding DNA: TGTGCCAGCAGCGTAGATCCGGGACAGGATATTTACGAGCAGTACTTC. Translated, it gives CASSVDPGQDIYEQYF.

The V gene is TRBV7-3, the J gene TRBJ1-1, with TRBD1 matching over 8 bases. V was pared by 2 bases and J by 2 bases, with 1 base of the junction left unmatched. CDR3 length: 14 amino acids. Germline assignment: CDR1 SGHTA and CDR2 FQGTGA. CDR3 region: CASSLGTGNTEAFF. The CDR3 DNA sequence: TGTGCCAGCAGCTTAGGGACAGGAAACACTGAAGCTTTCTTT.

The sample holds one count of this clone. The chain joins TRBV30 to TRBJ2-1; perhaps TRBD2 as D (5 bases). Trimming removed 4 bases from V and 7 bases from J, with 14 bases in between. The germline CDR1 and CDR2 sequences are GTSNPN and SVGIG (reference sequence). This CDR3 region has 13 residues. The CDR3 loop is CAWNTGIGNEQFF. CDR3 nucleotide sequence: TGTGCCTGGAATACGGGGATTGGGAATGAGCAGTTCTTC.

The chain links TRBV21-1 to TRBJ1-1; TRBD1 reflects the table's D call only, with no check against the DNA. TRBV21-1 is listed as a pseudogene. The CDR3 is made up of 15 amino acids. The CDR3 reads CASILTGQEWSEAFF. DNA of the CDR3: TGTGCCAGCATCCTAACGGGACAGGAGTGGTCTGAAGCTTTCTTT.

The V call is TRBV20-1, the J call TRBJ2-7, with D possibly TRBD2 on 6 matching bases. The CDR3 contains 15 residues. The germline V and J ends were trimmed by 3 bases and 3 bases, with 18 bases remaining between them. Germline V gives CDR1 DFQATT, CDR2 SNEGSKA (reference sequence). The CDR3 DNA sequence: TGCAGTGCTAGTGGTGGACTAAGCCCTTTCTACGAGCAGTACTTC. Its protein product is CSASGGLSPFYEQYF.

The chain links TRBV2 to TRBJ2-1; TRBD2 agrees at 8 bases. J gave up 6 bases and V 8 bases, and 6 bases lay outside the gene matches. This CDR3 region has 13 residues. Germline lookup yields CDR1 SNHLY and CDR2 FYNNEI. Here the CDR3 reads CASGERGSNEQFF. In DNA, the CDR3 is TGTGCCAGCGGGGAGCGGGGGAGCAATGAGCAGTTCTTC.

This clone was seen only once. V gene TRBV7-6 combines with J gene TRBJ2-3; a possible D gene is TRBD2 (7 bases). V was trimmed by 4 bases and J by 6 bases, leaving 20 bases between them. The CDR3 is 16 residues long. Germline V gives CDR1 SGHVS, CDR2 FNYEAQ. In nucleotides, the CDR3 is TGTGCCAGCAGCTCCCGCCGAAGGGGGGGCGAGGATACGCAGTATTTT. Its protein is CASSSRRRGGEDTQYF.

DNA of the CDR3: TGTGCCAGCAGTGGGAGCAGCTATGGCTACACCTTC. Translating gives CASSGSSYGYTF. The chain links TRBV28 to TRBJ1-2; D is undetermined. V dropped 5 bases and J dropped 4 bases, with 8 bases sitting between them. The CDR3 extends over 12 amino acids. Germline CDR1 reads MDHEN; CDR2 reads SYDVKM.

This chain connects TRBV3-1 (or the pseudogene TRBV3-2) to TRBJ2-3, with D possibly TRBD1 on 5 matching bases. This CDR3 spans 15 amino acids. From germline, CDR1 is LGHDT and CDR2 YNNKEL (reference sequence). The V gene lost 1 base and the J gene lost 3 bases, with 11 bases spanning the gap. The chain's CDR3 is CASSQAGSGTDTQYF. Written as DNA, the CDR3 is TGTGCCAGCAGCCAAGCAGGGTCTGGGACAGATACGCAGTATTTT.